A single sample gave rise to the 32 T cell receptor beta chains below, sequenced in a study of control samples from healthy donors and cancer patients. Libraries were prepared by immunoSEQ multiplex PCR; TCRdb keeps only in-frame clonotypes and omits some of them. The table has roughly 120,000 clones, roughly 91% seen once; the top ten hold over 2%. Sequenced sample: blood. These receptors came from a woman in her seventies in good health.

The chain links TRBV7-8 to TRBJ1-4; no definite D call. Per the germline V gene, CDR1 is SGHVS and CDR2 is FQNEAQ. The V gene lost 5 bases and the J gene lost 8 bases, with 24 bases spanning the gap. The CDR3 has 17 amino acids. In DNA, the CDR3 is TGTGCCAGCAGCCCTCGGGCCCTAATGATCAGTCGGGAAAAACTGTTTTTT. Translated: CASSPRALMISREKLFF.

The gene calls are TRBV10-2 and TRBJ2-1; 9 positions agree with TRBD2. The CDR3 consists of 15 residues. The germline gives CDR1 WSHSY, CDR2 SAAADI. Trimming took 3 bases from V and 3 from J; bases not matched to a gene: 3. CDR3 amino acids: CASSDSGGLYNEQFF. CDR3 sequence (DNA): TGCGCCAGCAGTGATAGCGGGGGCCTCTACAATGAGCAGTTCTTC.

The chain carries TRBV15 and TRBJ1-1, with D possibly being TRBD1 (6 bases). Trimming shortened V by 0 bases and J by 7 bases, and 15 bases separated the two germline ends. Germline CDR1 is LNHNV and CDR2 is YYDKDF (reference sequence). This CDR3 spans 15 amino acids. CDR3: CATSRDTGKSGEAFF. The DNA for the CDR3 is TGTGCCACCAGCAGAGATACAGGGAAAAGTGGTGAAGCTTTCTTT.

The chain recombines TRBV3-1 (or the pseudogene TRBV3-2) with TRBJ1-1; 8 positions match TRBD1. Per the germline V gene, CDR1 is LGHDT and CDR2 is YNNKEL (reference sequence). The length of the CDR3 is 14 residues. With 4 bases clipped from V and 3 bases from J, the junction kept 4 bases outside the gene matches. The chain's CDR3 is CASSLSQGDTEAFF. DNA for the CDR3: TGTGCCAGCAGCCTTTCACAGGGGGACACTGAAGCTTTCTTT.

The V gene is TRBV24-1, the J gene TRBJ1-5; D is unclear. The CDR3 is 11 amino acids. The germline CDR1 and CDR2 sequences are KGHDR and SFDVKD. The V end lost 7 bases, the J end lost 7 bases, and 7 bases lay between the germline ends. CDR3 sequence (DNA): TGTGCCACCAGCCACTGGCAGCCCCAGCATTTT. Encoded protein: CATSHWQPQHF.

This chain connects TRBV28 to TRBJ1-4, with D maybe TRBD1 (5 bases). Germline values: CDR1 MDHEN, CDR2 SYDVKM. V lost 5 bases to trimming and J lost 6 bases, with 16 bases between them. This CDR3 is built from 15 residues. The CDR3 DNA reads as TGTGCCAGCAGTCAACCGGGCGGGGGACATGAAAAACTGTTTTTT. The encoded protein is CASSQPGGGHEKLFF.

This chain links TRBV5-1 with TRBJ1-1, with TRBD1 matching 7 bases. CDR1 SGHRS and CDR2 YFSETQ come from the germline V gene. V trimming: 4 bases; J trimming: 4 bases; junction bases outside the gene matches: 7. The CDR3 length is 14 residues. DNA of the CDR3: TGCGCCAGCAGCGCACAGGGGATTGGCACTGAAGCTTTCTTT. As protein: CASSAQGIGTEAFF.

The genes are TRBV2 and TRBJ2-3; no definite D call. The CDR3 is 14 amino acids. The V gene's germline CDR1 is SNHLY and CDR2 FYNNEI. V lost 1 base, J lost 2 bases, and 7 bases lay in between. The CDR3 DNA follows: TGTGCCAGCAGTGAAGGACTTATCACAGATACGCAGTATTTT. It translates to CASSEGLITDTQYF.

The V call is TRBV11-2, the J call TRBJ1-5, with D hard to call. This CDR3 is built from 15 residues. From germline, CDR1 is SGHAT and CDR2 FQNNGV. Trimming took 0 bases from V and 0 from J, leaving 6 bases between them. The CDR3 spells CASSLEGNSNQPQHF. The DNA of the CDR3 is TGTGCCAGCAGCTTAGAGGGCAATAGCAATCAGCCCCAGCATTTT. The full variable domain, with the rest looked up from reference TRBV11-2 and TRBJ1-5, is EAGVAQSPRYKIIEKRQSVAFWCNPISGHATLYWYQQILGQGPKLLIQFQNNGVVDDSQLPKDRFSAERLKGVDSTLKIQPAKLEDSAVYLCASSLEGNSNQPQHFGDGTRLSIL.

The chain joins TRBV13 to TRBJ1-1, with a possible D match to TRBD1 (5 bases). V lost 2 bases and J lost 10, with 14 bases in between. This CDR3 region has 13 residues. The germline gives CDR1 PRHDT, CDR2 FYEKMQ (reference sequence). The CDR3 DNA sequence: TGTGCCAGCAGCTTATCCAGGGTCCTTGGAGCTTTCTTT. It is translated as CASSLSRVLGAFF. Variable domain in full (rest from reference TRBV13 and TRBJ1-1): AAGVIQSPRHLIKEKRETATLKCYPIPRHDTVYWYQQGPGQDPQFLISFYEKMQSDKGSIPDRFSAQQFSDYHSELNMSSLELGDSALYFCASSLSRVLGAFFGQGTRLTVV.

In this sample, this clone turned up a few times. The chain joins TRBV5-1 to TRBJ1-5, with D possibly matching TRBD1 (5 bases). The CDR3 runs 13 residues. The germline CDR1 and CDR2 sequences are SGHRS and YFSETQ. Trimming pared 7 bases from V and 1 base from J, leaving 9 bases between. The CDR3 reads CASSEGSNQPQHF. The CDR3 bases are TGCGCCAGCTCTGAGGGGAGCAATCAGCCCCAGCATTTT. Looking up the rest from reference TRBV5-1 and TRBJ1-5 gives the full variable domain: KAGVTQTPRYLIKTRGQQVTLSCSPISGHRSVSWYQQTPGQGLQFLFEYFSETQRNKGNFPGRFSGRQFSNSRSEMNVSTLELGDSALYLCASSEGSNQPQHFGDGTRLSIL.

This clone was detected once. The J gene is TRBJ1-6, the V gene TRBV27; 10 bases align to TRBD1. The V gene end was trimmed by 6 bases and the J gene end by 7 bases; junction bases not matched to a gene: 18. Germline CDR1 MNHEY, CDR2 SMNVEV (reference sequence). The CDR3 runs to 19 residues. Here the CDR3 DNA reads TGTGCCAGCAGACGCAAGAAGGAAACCGGGACAGGGGACAATTCACCCCTCCACTTT. It encodes CASRRKKETGTGDNSPLHF.

The chain carries TRBV5-8 and TRBJ2-1, with 8 bases fitting TRBD2. There are 14 residues in the CDR3. Germline CDR1 is SGHTS and CDR2 is YDEGEE. V lost 3 bases to trimming and J lost 7 bases; unmatched junction nucleotides: 6. The CDR3 region has the DNA TGTGCCAGCAGCTCGGGGGGGCGTTTTAATGAGCAGTTCTTC. It is translated as CASSSGGRFNEQFF.

The V gene is TRBV11-3, the J gene TRBJ1-3; no definite D call. Germline CDR1 is SGHNT and CDR2 is YENEEA. The V and J ends lost 6 bases and 11 bases respectively, with 20 bases between them. CDR3 size: 14 residues. CDR3 nucleotides: TGTGCCAGCAGGCGGACGGGCCTGATTGTGGCCATATATTTT. Its translation: CASRRTGLIVAIYF.

This chain uses TRBV19 with TRBJ1-4; 8 bases agree with TRBD1. Losses at the gene ends were 8 bases for V and 7 bases for J; bases not matched to a gene: 6. The CDR3 totals 13 residues. Germline V gene data show CDR1 as LNHDA and CDR2 as SQIVND (reference sequence). The CDR3 here is CASSTGVGEKLFF. The CDR3 DNA follows: TGTGCCAGTTCGACAGGGGTCGGTGAAAAACTGTTTTTT.

The rearrangement uses TRBV7-2 and TRBJ2-2, with D perhaps assigned TRBD1 or TRBD2 (5 bases each). V shed 3 bases and J shed 4 bases, with 12 bases lying between them. The germline gives CDR1 SGHTA, CDR2 FQGNSA. This CDR3 is 15 amino acids long. CDR3 protein: CASSLSGPGTGELFF. CDR3 nucleotides: TGTGCCAGCAGCTTGTCGGGGCCAGGCACCGGGGAGCTGTTTTTT.

CDR3: CATIAGGGEQYF. The CDR3 DNA is TGTGCCACCATAGCGGGGGGAGGAGAGCAGTACTTC. The chain recombines TRBV2 with TRBJ2-7, with 10 bases aligning to TRBD2. Germline values: CDR1 SNHLY, CDR2 FYNNEI. The CDR3 covers 12 residues. After removal of 10 bases from V and 7 bases from J, the junction contained 7 bases not matched to a gene. The whole variable domain, remainder taken from reference TRBV2 and TRBJ2-7, is EPEVTQTPSHQVTQMGQEVILRCVPISNHLYFYWYRQILGQKVEFLVSFYNNEISEKSEIFDDQFSVERPDGSNFTLKIRSTKLEDSAMYFCATIAGGGEQYFGPGTRLTVT.

This chain uses TRBV19 with TRBJ2-1, with 11 bases that match TRBD2. Germline V CDR1 and CDR2: LNHDA, SQIVND (reference sequence). CDR3 size: 15 residues. V was pared by 3 bases and J by 6 bases, with 4 bases of the junction left unmatched. The CDR3 is CASSIVAGGPNEQFF. The CDR3 region has the DNA TGTGCCAGTAGTATCGTAGCGGGGGGGCCCAATGAGCAGTTCTTC.

This chain links TRBV20-1 with TRBJ1-1; D is uncertain. CDR3 size: 13 residues. Germline CDR1 reads DFQATT; CDR2 reads SNEGSKA (reference sequence). V was shortened by 3 bases and J by 0 bases, with 8 bases between the two germline ends. CDR3 in amino acids: CSASKSLNTEAFF. In DNA form, the CDR3 reads TGCAGTGCTAGTAAGTCCCTGAACACTGAAGCTTTCTTT.

The V and J genes are TRBV11-2 and TRBJ1-2; tentatively, D is TRBD1 (5 bases). V was clipped by 5 bases and J by 1 base, with 8 bases between them. CDR3 length equals 13 residues. Germline CDR1 reads SGHAT; CDR2 reads FQNNGV. CDR3 in amino acids: CASSPRGNYGYTF. As DNA, the CDR3 is TGTGCCAGCAGCCCAAGGGGTAACTATGGCTACACCTTC.

The rearrangement links TRBV6-5 to TRBJ2-1; perhaps TRBD2 as D (6 bases). With 1 base removed from V and 8 bases from J, the gap between germline ends came to 12 bases. CDR1 is MNHEY, CDR2 SVGAGI, per germline. The CDR3 is 14 amino acids. The CDR3: CASSYWGGADEQFF. For the CDR3, the DNA is TGTGCCAGCAGTTACTGGGGCGGGGCGGATGAGCAGTTCTTC.

The CDR3 region has the DNA TGTGCCACCAGTGACCCTGGACAGGGGCGCGGTGGCTACACCTTC. Protein sequence: CATSDPGQGRGGYTF. The V call is TRBV24-1, the J call TRBJ1-2; 9 positions agree with TRBD1. Germline CDR1 is KGHDR and CDR2 is SFDVKD. The V segment lost 4 bases and the J segment 7 bases; nucleotides outside the gene matches: 9. The CDR3 has 15 amino acids.

The chain joins TRBV24-1 to TRBJ2-5; D unresolved. This CDR3 spans 14 amino acids. Germline V gene lookup returns CDR1 KGHDR and CDR2 SFDVKD. The V end lost 4 bases, the J end lost 9 bases, and 17 bases lay between the germline ends. The CDR3 is CATSDLEPTGAQYF. In DNA, the CDR3 is TGTGCCACCAGTGACCTAGAGCCTACTGGAGCCCAGTACTTC.

The sample holds a few counts of this clone. The chain couples TRBV6-2 or TRBV6-3 to TRBJ2-2, with D possibly being TRBD2 (5 bases). This CDR3 region has 15 residues. Germline V CDR1 and CDR2: MNHEY, SVGEGT. The V end lost 4 bases, the J end lost 4 bases, and 13 bases lay between the germline ends. The CDR3 loop is CASSSGEGSTGELFF. CDR3 DNA sequence: TGTGCCAGCAGTTCCGGTGAGGGTAGCACCGGGGAGCTGTTTTTT.

The chain recombines TRBV14 with TRBJ1-1; D uncertain. The CDR3 loop spans 13 amino acids. Trimming removed 1 base from V and 1 base from J, with 4 bases in between. Germline V gene data show CDR1 as SGHDN and CDR2 as FVKESK. CDR3 bases: TGTGCCAGCAGCCAAGGGGCGAACACTGAAGCTTTCTTT. Its protein is CASSQGANTEAFF.

The genes are TRBV6-2 or TRBV6-3 and TRBJ2-5, with TRBD2 as a possible D gene (6 bases). The CDR3 is 15 residues long. CDR1 MNHEY and CDR2 SVGEGT come from the germline V gene. The germline V and J ends were trimmed by 4 bases and 5 bases, with 17 bases remaining between them. The CDR3 DNA follows: TGTGCCAGCAGTTCCGGCGGGGACCCCATGGAGACCCAGTACTTC. Translated: CASSSGGDPMETQYF.

The chain has TRBV5-8 and TRBJ2-1; D remains unclear. In germline, CDR1 is SGHTS, CDR2 YDEGEE. Trimming pared 1 base from V and 5 bases from J, leaving 7 bases between. This CDR3 is 13 amino acids long. The CDR3 here is CASSLTANNEQFF. The CDR3 nucleotides read TGTGCCAGCAGCTTGACTGCGAACAATGAGCAGTTCTTC.

The CDR3 nucleotides read TGTGCCAGCAGTTCCAACTCCGAGCCGGGCTACACCTTC. It translates to CASSSNSEPGYTF. The V and J genes are TRBV6-6 and TRBJ1-2, with no clear D. Germline V gives CDR1 MNHNY, CDR2 SVGAGI (reference sequence). Trimming took 4 bases from V and 8 from J, leaving 14 bases between them. This CDR3 region has 13 residues.

The chain employs TRBV6-6 and TRBJ1-5, with a possible D match to TRBD1 (6 bases). This CDR3 has 16 residues. The V and J ends lost 1 base and 6 bases respectively, with 16 bases between them. Per germline, CDR1 MNHNY and CDR2 SVGAGI (reference sequence). CDR3 in DNA: TGTGCCAGCAGTTACTACGGCAGGGGTATCGGTCAGCCCCAGCATTTT. This gives the protein CASSYYGRGIGQPQHF.

The rearrangement uses TRBV10-3 and TRBJ2-7, with a weak D call TRBD2 (7 bases). Germline V CDR1 and CDR2: ENHRY, SYGVKD. The CDR3 covers 15 residues. V gave up 4 bases and J gave up 6 bases, with 19 bases separating them. CDR3 loop: CAISGGGGPVREQYF. The CDR3, as DNA: TGTGCCATCAGTGGAGGGGGGGGCCCGGTCCGCGAGCAGTACTTC.

This chain uses TRBV7-2 with TRBJ2-2, with D maybe TRBD1 (5 bases). Between the trimmed V and J ends, which lost 2 bases and 10 bases, there was a span of 11 bases. The CDR3 sequence is 13 residues long. CDR1 is SGHTA, CDR2 FQGNSA, per germline. CDR3 in amino acids: CASSLRQPEELFF. The CDR3 DNA reads as TGTGCCAGCAGCTTAAGACAGCCGGAGGAGCTGTTTTTT.

The genes are TRBV7-9 and TRBJ1-6, with D maybe TRBD1 (6 bases). Germline V gene data show CDR1 as SEHNR and CDR2 as FQNEAQ (reference sequence). V shed 0 bases and J shed 7 bases, with 10 bases lying between them. CDR3 length: 15 residues. CDR3 in DNA: TGTGCCAGCAGCTTAGCAGGCCAGGGGAATTCACCCCTCCACTTT. Its translation: CASSLAGQGNSPLHF. Using reference TRBV7-9 and TRBJ1-6 for the parts outside the CDR3, the full variable domain is DTGVSQNPRHKITKRGQNVTFRCDPISEHNRLYWYRQTLGQGPEFLTYFQNEAQLEKSRLLSDRFSAERPKGSFSTLEIQRTEQGDSAMYLCASSLAGQGNSPLHFGNGTRLTVT.